This paragraph covers one TCR beta chain sequence. Its specificity is not known. The library labeled individual cDNA molecules by adding unique molecular identifiers to them. In TCRdb, the RACE reads were re-called with MiXCR into one record per CDR3 protein. The repertoire includes 150,000 to 200,000 distinct CDR3 sequences, around 30% of them detected once, and under 2.5% sits in the top ten. V lost 3 bases and J lost 7, with 17 bases in between. Germline V CDR1 and CDR2: DFQATT, SNEGSKA (reference sequence). This CDR3 is built from 14 residues. Time point defined: patch test 3, about 24 weeks after DPC sensitization. Treatment specified: therapeutic diphenylcyclopropenone sensitization with weekly scalp DPC. These data are taken from a study of human T cells and chemical hapten exposure. The overall study: While the approximately 22-week study was under way, patients received diphenylcyclopropenone on the scalp every week. Small volume differences among pooled libraries mainly caused per-sample TCR yield variation. Broader study findings: Counts of TCRs above 1 in 1000 frequency stayed unchanged with DPC sensitization.

The TCR was taken from a woman aged 18-29 years with alopecia areata. Some clones in this sample may be carry-over from other donors' samples. The chain couples TRBV20-1 to TRBJ2-3; D call uncertain. The specimen was whole blood, collected in connection with sensitization to the hapten diphenylcyclopropenone (DPC). CDR3 bases: TGCAGTGCTAGGGAGCTGGAGACACAATATACGCAGTATTTT. Protein sequence: CSARELETQYTQYF.